This T cell receptor (beta chain) was identified in a study of cytomegalovirus exposure and HLA in healthy donors. The CDR3 covers 16 residues. CDR1 and CDR2 from the germline V gene are SGHRS and YFSETQ. The V end was cut by 0 bases, the J end by 5 bases, with 17 bases between. Points from the study as a whole: Some V segments could not be told apart, so they were left out, TRBV6-2 and TRBV6-3 among them. Confirmation was obtained in vitro that a few CMV-associated chains are specific for CMV antigens. TCR beta V- and J-gene trimming was later associated with a missense DCLRE1C variant.

On this clone itself: Its antigen is unidentified.

PCR primers comprised 60 Vbeta and 13 Jbeta primers. Clones were read by immunoSEQ multiplex PCR, and TCRdb kept only the in-frame ones, dropping some. The sample consists of approximately 61,000 clones, around 80% of them appearing once. The chain has TRBV5-1 and TRBJ1-1, with D perhaps matching TRBD1 (6 bases). The sequenced sample consisted of PBMCs. The source of this sequence is a man aged 50 to 59 in good health and CMV-seropositive. The CDR3 nucleotides read TGCGCCAGCAGCTTGGGGGTAGCTGGGGGCCGGACTGAAGCTTTCTTT. Translating gives CASSLGVAGGRTEAFF. Drawing the rest from reference TRBV5-1 and TRBJ1-1, the complete variable domain is KAGVTQTPRYLIKTRGQQVTLSCSPISGHRSVSWYQQTPGQGLQFLFEYFSETQRNKGNFPGRFSGRQFSNSRSEMNVSTLELGDSALYLCASSLGVAGGRTEAFFGQGTRLTVV.